Presented here are 27 T cell receptor beta chains from one specimen sequenced in a study of T cell changes during pregnancy in multiple sclerosis. This table comes from immunoSEQ multiplex PCR, and its TCRdb copy is limited to in-frame clones, with some not included. The repertoire holds under 80,000 clones, with 80% to 95% as singletons. Source: CD4+ T cells from peripheral blood mononuclear cells, taken in the second trimester of pregnancy. These receptors all stem from a female donor with multiple sclerosis, enrolled in a pregnancy study.

The chain employs TRBV10-3 and TRBJ2-1, with 9 bases matching TRBD2. V lost 6 bases to trimming and J lost 5 bases; unmatched junction nucleotides: 8. The CDR3 is made up of 15 amino acids. Per germline, CDR1 ENHRY and CDR2 SYGVKD. For the CDR3, the DNA is TGTGCCATCAGAGCGGGGGGTGGTCGGGACAATGAGCAGTTCTTC. It specifies CAIRAGGGRDNEQFF.

V is TRBV7-9 and J is TRBJ2-7; D ambiguous. Trimming shortened V by 1 base and J by 4 bases, and 8 bases separated the two germline ends. CDR1 is SEHNR and CDR2 is FQNEAQ in the germline V gene (reference sequence). The length of the CDR3 is 13 residues. CDR3 DNA: TGTGCCAGCAGCTTAGTTGTCGAGTACGAGCAGTACTTC. Encoded protein: CASSLVVEYEQYF.

This clone was recorded a few times. The gene calls are TRBV2 and TRBJ1-3; D unclear. V lost 0 bases and J lost 2, with 8 bases in between. Germline CDR1 reads SNHLY; CDR2 reads FYNNEI. The CDR3 is made up of 15 amino acids. The CDR3 protein is CASSEAATPGNTIYF. The CDR3 coding sequence is TGTGCCAGCAGTGAAGCGGCGACTCCTGGAAACACCATATATTTT.

This rearrangement joins TRBV18 to TRBJ2-6, with TRBD1 matching 7 bases. Germline V lookup: CDR1 KGHSH, CDR2 LQKENI. The CDR3 is 15 amino acids. V was pared by 6 bases and J by 8 bases, with 10 bases of the junction left unmatched. CDR3: CASSPQGDTSNVLTF. The CDR3, as DNA: TGTGCCAGCTCTCCCCAGGGGGATACCTCCAACGTCCTGACTTTC.

This rearrangement joins TRBV19 to TRBJ1-6, with D uncertain. There are 13 residues in the CDR3. V lost 5 bases and J 7 bases, leaving 9 bases between the germline ends. The germline gives CDR1 LNHDA, CDR2 SQIVND (reference sequence). CDR3 nucleotides: TGTGCCAGTAGTCCTTACACCAATTCACCCCTCCACTTT. This codes for CASSPYTNSPLHF.

The chain links TRBV5-4 to TRBJ2-7; the D is unclear. Germline lookup yields CDR1 SGHNT and CDR2 YYREEE (reference sequence). This CDR3 contains 14 residues. Deletions cut 0 bases from V and 0 bases from J, with 7 bases between. This CDR3 is CASSLAVGSYEQYF. The CDR3 nucleotides are TGTGCCAGCAGCTTGGCGGTTGGCTCCTACGAGCAGTACTTC.

V and J are TRBV5-6 and TRBJ2-7; D not certain. The CDR3 sequence is 11 residues long. Deletions cut 0 bases from V and 8 bases from J, with 6 bases between. Germline CDR1 is SGHDT and CDR2 is YYEEEE. In nucleotides, the CDR3 is TGTGCCAGCAGCTTGGACAGAAAGCAGTACTTC. It codes for CASSLDRKQYF.

The V and J genes are TRBV7-6 and TRBJ2-3, with no clear D. The CDR3 is 15 residues long. From germline, CDR1 is SGHVS and CDR2 FNYEAQ. V was shortened by 4 bases and J by 2 bases, with 13 bases between the two germline ends. The DNA of the CDR3 is TGTGCCAGCAGCTCCCTCGGGTCTTCCACAGATACGCAGTATTTT. Translated, it gives CASSSLGSSTDTQYF.

The V call is TRBV6-4, the J call TRBJ1-6, with D perhaps TRBD1 (5 bases). Trimming took off 6 bases at V and 8 bases at J, with 14 bases between the two ends. Germline CDR1 and CDR2: MRHNA and SNTAGT. The CDR3 totals 14 residues. The CDR3 DNA sequence: TGTGCCAGCAGATCACAGGCTTCTGATTCACCCCTCCACTTT. As protein: CASRSQASDSPLHF.

J is TRBJ1-1 and V is TRBV9; perhaps TRBD1 as D (5 bases). V was trimmed by 0 bases and J by 3 bases, leaving 9 bases between them. The CDR3 covers 14 residues. The germline gives CDR1 SGDLS, CDR2 YYNGEE. The CDR3 coding sequence is TGTGCCAGCAGCGTAGCGTCGGGGGACACTGAAGCTTTCTTT. Translation: CASSVASGDTEAFF.

This clone is a singleton in its sample. The chain combines TRBV18 with TRBJ2-7; 11 bases match TRBD1. CDR3 length: 15 residues. Germline V CDR1 and CDR2: KGHSH, LQKENI. V gave up 6 bases and J gave up 5 bases; unmatched junction bases: 9. CDR3 DNA sequence: TGTGCCAGCTCGCCGCGGGACAGGGGGTTCAACGAGCAGTACTTC. This translates into CASSPRDRGFNEQYF.

This clone was counted a single time. The chain couples TRBV30 to TRBJ2-5, with 7 bases that match TRBD2. Germline V gene sequence: CDR1 GTSNPN, CDR2 SVGIG (reference sequence). J gave up 4 bases and V 0 bases, and 8 bases lay outside the gene matches. The CDR3 spans 15 residues. CDR3 DNA: TGTGCCTGGAGTGTACTGCGAGGGAGGGGAGAGACCCAGTACTTC. Translated, it gives CAWSVLRGRGETQYF.

This chain connects TRBV2 to TRBJ2-2; perhaps TRBD2 as D (7 bases). The CDR3 has 18 residues. From germline, CDR1 is SNHLY and CDR2 FYNNEI. V lost 2 bases and J lost 3, with 19 bases in between. Written as DNA, the CDR3 is TGTGCCAGCAGTGAATCCCCTTGGGGGGGGCGAGACACCGGGGAGCTGTTTTTT. This sequence encodes CASSESPWGGRDTGELFF.

The chain is built from TRBV28 and TRBJ1-5, with 10 bases lining up with TRBD1. Losses at the gene ends were 5 bases for V and 2 bases for J; bases not matched to a gene: 6. The CDR3 is 16 amino acids. Germline V gene lookup returns CDR1 MDHEN and CDR2 SYDVKM. The chain's CDR3 is CASSPQTGGGNQPQHF. CDR3 sequence (DNA): TGTGCCAGCAGTCCCCAGACAGGGGGCGGCAATCAGCCCCAGCATTTT.

The genes are TRBV19 and TRBJ1-2, with D possibly being TRBD1 (6 bases). This CDR3 has 14 residues. CDR1 is LNHDA and CDR2 is SQIVND in the germline V gene (reference sequence). Trimming shortened V by 4 bases and J by 8 bases, and 17 bases separated the two germline ends. The CDR3, as DNA: TGTGCCAGTAGTACATTACAGGGAGCGTTGGGCTACACCTTC. It translates to CASSTLQGALGYTF.

V and J are TRBV27 and TRBJ1-3, with TRBD1 as a possible D gene (6 bases). The V gene lost 5 bases and the J gene lost 0 bases, with 11 bases spanning the gap. This CDR3 is built from 15 residues. CDR1 is MNHEY and CDR2 is SMNVEV in the germline V gene (reference sequence). In DNA, the CDR3 is TGTGCCAGCAGTCGGGACACGAGCTCTGGAAACACCATATATTTT. Residues: CASSRDTSSGNTIYF.

The chain combines TRBV5-1 with TRBJ2-2; 11 nucleotides align to TRBD1. The CDR3 is 18 amino acids. V lost 0 bases, J lost 4 bases, and 8 bases stayed unmatched. CDR1 SGHRS and CDR2 YFSETQ come from the germline V gene. The CDR3 DNA is TGCGCCAGCAGCTTGGGCGGTTTCGGGACAGGGGGCACCGGGGAGCTGTTTTTT. This gives the protein CASSLGGFGTGGTGELFF.

V usage is TRBV7-2 and J usage is TRBJ2-2, with D possibly TRBD2 on 6 matching bases. V was clipped by 1 base and J by 4 bases, with 10 bases between them. The CDR3 has 15 amino acids. Germline V lookup: CDR1 SGHTA, CDR2 FQGNSA. CDR3 in amino acids: CASSLGQGGTGELFF. The CDR3 DNA is TGTGCCAGCAGCTTAGGGCAGGGAGGCACCGGGGAGCTGTTTTTT.

The chain is built from TRBV19 and TRBJ1-1; 9 nucleotides agree with TRBD1. The germline V gene has CDR1 LNHDA and CDR2 SQIVND (reference sequence). Trimming at V came to 5 bases and at J to 6 bases, leaving 13 bases not matched to a gene. The CDR3 contains 16 residues. CDR3 DNA sequence: TGTGCCAGTAGTGCCGACCTCCGGGACAGGGACCCTGAAGCTTTCTTT. Protein sequence: CASSADLRDRDPEAFF.

The gene calls are TRBV5-4 and TRBJ2-5, with TRBD2 matching over 9 bases. After removal of 0 bases from V and 5 bases from J, the junction contained 5 bases not matched to a gene. Germline values: CDR1 SGHNT, CDR2 YYREEE (reference sequence). The CDR3 spans 15 residues. CDR3 nucleotides: TGTGCCAGCAGCTTGGCGCGGGAGGGCCAGGAGACCCAGTACTTC. Its protein is CASSLAREGQETQYF.

In its sample, this clone was seen once. This chain links TRBV7-2 with TRBJ1-2, with TRBD1 matching 7 bases. The CDR3 has 14 amino acids. Germline CDR1 is SGHTA and CDR2 is FQGNSA. Trimming cost V 5 bases and J 4 bases; bases outside gene matches: 7. CDR3 region: CASSPDRVGYGYTF. CDR3 DNA sequence: TGTGCCAGCAGCCCTGACAGGGTGGGCTATGGCTACACCTTC.

This chain connects TRBV9 to TRBJ2-7; possibly TRBD2 for D (6 bases). This CDR3 region has 15 residues. V lost 0 bases and J 2 bases, leaving 12 bases between the germline ends. Germline CDR1 SGDLS, CDR2 YYNGEE. The CDR3 is CASSVGDSGTYEQYF. CDR3 DNA sequence: TGTGCCAGCAGCGTAGGGGATAGCGGCACCTACGAGCAGTACTTC.

This clone was recorded a few times. The V and J genes are TRBV5-1 and TRBJ1-2; perhaps TRBD1 as D (5 bases). The CDR3 extends over 13 amino acids. CDR1 SGHRS and CDR2 YFSETQ come from the germline V gene. With 0 bases removed from V and 5 bases from J, the gap between germline ends came to 8 bases. The CDR3 here is CASSLADRYGYTF. CDR3 bases: TGCGCCAGCAGCTTGGCTGACAGATATGGCTACACCTTC. The whole variable domain, remainder taken from reference TRBV5-1 and TRBJ1-2, is KAGVTQTPRYLIKTRGQQVTLSCSPISGHRSVSWYQQTPGQGLQFLFEYFSETQRNKGNFPGRFSGRQFSNSRSEMNVSTLELGDSALYLCASSLADRYGYTFGSGTRLTVV.

The chain employs TRBV28 and TRBJ1-5; 8 bases are a match to TRBD1. Germline CDR1 MDHEN, CDR2 SYDVKM. Trimming removed 4 bases from V and 0 bases from J; junction bases left unmatched: 5. The length of the CDR3 is 16 residues. The DNA for the CDR3 is TGTGCCAGCAGTTCCCTGGACAGGGCTAGCAATCAGCCCCAGCATTTT. It is translated as CASSSLDRASNQPQHF.

The chain combines TRBV21-1 with TRBJ2-1; whether TRBD1, the table's D call, matches the DNA was not checked. TRBV21-1 is described as a pseudogene. There are 15 residues in the CDR3. CDR3 loop: CASSKTGGSYNEQFF. The DNA for the CDR3 is TGTGCCAGCAGCAAAACAGGGGGCTCCTACAATGAGCAGTTCTTC.

This clone was seen just once. This chain links TRBV19 with TRBJ1-5; D is perhaps TRBD1 (5 bases). Deletions cut 6 bases from V and 8 bases from J, with 11 bases between. CDR3 length: 12 amino acids. Germline assignment: CDR1 LNHDA and CDR2 SQIVND (reference sequence). CDR3 nucleotides: TGTGCCAGTAGCGGTCAGGGCAAGCCCCAGCATTTT. It codes for CASSGQGKPQHF.

This chain links TRBV7-2 with TRBJ2-2; TRBD1 matches at 12 bases. V dropped 3 bases and J dropped 6; count of bases not matched to a gene: 5. The CDR3 covers 16 residues. CDR1 and CDR2 from the germline V gene are SGHTA and FQGNSA. CDR3 loop: CASSFPGTGGPGELFF. The CDR3 coding sequence is TGTGCCAGCAGCTTCCCCGGGACAGGGGGCCCCGGGGAGCTGTTTTTT.